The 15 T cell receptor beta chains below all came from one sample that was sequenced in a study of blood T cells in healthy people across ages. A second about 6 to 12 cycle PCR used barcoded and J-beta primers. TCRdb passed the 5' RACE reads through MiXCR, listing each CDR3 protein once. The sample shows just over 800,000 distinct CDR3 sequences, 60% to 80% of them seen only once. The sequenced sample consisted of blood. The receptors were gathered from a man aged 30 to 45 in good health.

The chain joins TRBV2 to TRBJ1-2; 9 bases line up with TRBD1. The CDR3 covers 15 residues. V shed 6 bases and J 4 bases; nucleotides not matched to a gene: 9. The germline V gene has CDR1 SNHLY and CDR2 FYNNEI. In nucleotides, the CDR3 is TGTGCCAGCAGGAGCCCGGGACAGGGAGCCTATGGCTACACCTTC. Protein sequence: CASRSPGQGAYGYTF.

This chain's CDR3 is CASSSRAGGPFDEQFF. DNA of the CDR3: TGCGCCAGCAGCTCCCGAGCGGGGGGGCCTTTCGATGAGCAGTTCTTC. The rearrangement links TRBV5-1 to TRBJ2-1, with 10 bases fitting TRBD2. The ends lost 3 bases at V and 8 bases at J; junction bases unmatched: 11. Germline V gives CDR1 SGHRS, CDR2 YFSETQ. The length of the CDR3 is 16 residues. The whole variable domain, filled in from reference TRBV5-1 and TRBJ2-1, reads KAGVTQTPRYLIKTRGQQVTLSCSPISGHRSVSWYQQTPGQGLQFLFEYFSETQRNKGNFPGRFSGRQFSNSRSEMNVSTLELGDSALYLCASSSRAGGPFDEQFFGPGTRLTVL.

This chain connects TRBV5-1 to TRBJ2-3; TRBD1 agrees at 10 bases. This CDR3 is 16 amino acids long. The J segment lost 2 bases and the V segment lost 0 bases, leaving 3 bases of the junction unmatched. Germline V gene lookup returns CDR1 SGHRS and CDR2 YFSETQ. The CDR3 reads CASSLDGTGATDTQYF. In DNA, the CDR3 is TGCGCCAGCAGCTTGGACGGGACAGGGGCCACAGATACGCAGTATTTT. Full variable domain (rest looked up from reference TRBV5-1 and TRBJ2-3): KAGVTQTPRYLIKTRGQQVTLSCSPISGHRSVSWYQQTPGQGLQFLFEYFSETQRNKGNFPGRFSGRQFSNSRSEMNVSTLELGDSALYLCASSLDGTGATDTQYFGPGTRLTVL.

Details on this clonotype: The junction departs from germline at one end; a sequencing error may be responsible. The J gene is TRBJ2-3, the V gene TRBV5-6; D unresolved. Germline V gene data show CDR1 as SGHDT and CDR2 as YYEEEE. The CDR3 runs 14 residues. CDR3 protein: CASSLVDRTDTQYF. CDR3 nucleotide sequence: TGTGCCAGCAGTTTGGTCGACCGCACAGATACGCAGTATTTT.

CDR3: CASSFTDREETQYF. The CDR3, as DNA: TGTGCCAGCAGCTTCACGGACAGGGAAGAGACCCAGTACTTC. The chain couples TRBV5-5 to TRBJ2-5; 8 bases agree with TRBD1. V was pared by 2 bases and J by 3 bases, with 3 bases of the junction left unmatched. CDR1 and CDR2 from the germline V gene are SGHKS and YYEKEE (reference sequence). The CDR3 is made up of 14 amino acids.

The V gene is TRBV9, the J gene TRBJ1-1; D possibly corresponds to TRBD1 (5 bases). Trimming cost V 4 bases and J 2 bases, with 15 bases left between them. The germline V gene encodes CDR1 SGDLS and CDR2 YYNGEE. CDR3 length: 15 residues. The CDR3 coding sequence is TGTGCCAGCAGCTTAGGGACGGTCCTAAACACTGAAGCTTTCTTT. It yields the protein CASSLGTVLNTEAFF.

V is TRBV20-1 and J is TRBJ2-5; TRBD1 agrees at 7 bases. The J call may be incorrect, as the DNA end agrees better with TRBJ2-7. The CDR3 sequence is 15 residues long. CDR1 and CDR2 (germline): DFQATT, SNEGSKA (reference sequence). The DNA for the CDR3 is TGCAGTGCTAGAGGAACAGGGGCCGCGGCCTACGAGCAGTACTTC. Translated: CSARGTGAAAYEQYF.

CDR3 sequence (DNA): TGCAGTGCCAGATACCCAGCGGGGATGCCAGATACGCAGTATTTT. This codes for CSARYPAGMPDTQYF. The chain has TRBV20-1 and TRBJ2-3, with 7 bases fitting TRBD2. CDR1 and CDR2 from the germline V gene are DFQATT and SNEGSKA (reference sequence). The CDR3 covers 15 residues. After removal of 6 bases from V and 4 bases from J, the junction contained 13 bases not matched to a gene.

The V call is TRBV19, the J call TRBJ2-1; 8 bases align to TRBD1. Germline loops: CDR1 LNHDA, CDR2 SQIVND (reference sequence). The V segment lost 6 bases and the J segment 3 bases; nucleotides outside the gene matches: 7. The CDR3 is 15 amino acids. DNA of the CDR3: TGTGCCAGTAGCGCTCCGGGACAGGTCTACAATGAGCAGTTCTTC. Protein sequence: CASSAPGQVYNEQFF.

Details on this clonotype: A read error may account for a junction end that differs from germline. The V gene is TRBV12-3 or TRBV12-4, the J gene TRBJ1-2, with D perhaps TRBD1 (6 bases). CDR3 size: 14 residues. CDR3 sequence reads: CVSSLYGQRGGYTF. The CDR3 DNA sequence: TGTGTCAGCAGCCTTTATGGACAGAGAGGTGGCTACACCTTC.

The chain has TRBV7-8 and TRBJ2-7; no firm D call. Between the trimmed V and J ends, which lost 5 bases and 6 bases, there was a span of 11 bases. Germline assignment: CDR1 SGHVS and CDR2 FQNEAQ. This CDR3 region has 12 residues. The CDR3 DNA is TGTGCCAGCAGCCTCCAGGTAGCCGAGCAGTACTTC. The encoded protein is CASSLQVAEQYF. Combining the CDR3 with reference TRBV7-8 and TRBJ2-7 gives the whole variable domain GAGVSQSPRYKVAKRGQDVALRCDPISGHVSLFWYQQALGQGPEFLTYFQNEAQLDKSGLPSDRFFAERPEGSVSTLKIQRTQQEDSAVYLCASSLQVAEQYFGPGTRLTVT.

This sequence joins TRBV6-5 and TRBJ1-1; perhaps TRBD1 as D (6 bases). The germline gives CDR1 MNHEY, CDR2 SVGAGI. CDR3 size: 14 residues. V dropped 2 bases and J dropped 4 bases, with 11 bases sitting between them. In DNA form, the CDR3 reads TGTGCCAGCAGTTACCGACAGGAATCCACTGAAGCTTTCTTT. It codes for CASSYRQESTEAFF.

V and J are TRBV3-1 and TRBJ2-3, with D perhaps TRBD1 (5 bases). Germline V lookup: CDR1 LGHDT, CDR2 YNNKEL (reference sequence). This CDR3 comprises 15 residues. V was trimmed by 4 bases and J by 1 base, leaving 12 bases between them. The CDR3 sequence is CASSPRLGGTDTQYF. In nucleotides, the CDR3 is TGTGCCAGCAGCCCGAGGCTAGGGGGCACAGATACGCAGTATTTT.

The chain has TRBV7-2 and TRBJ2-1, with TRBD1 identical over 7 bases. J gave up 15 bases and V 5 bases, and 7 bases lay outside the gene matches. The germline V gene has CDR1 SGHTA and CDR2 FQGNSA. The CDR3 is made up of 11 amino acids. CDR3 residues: CASSPGQDRFF. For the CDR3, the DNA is TGTGCCAGCAGCCCTGGACAGGACCGGTTCTTC.

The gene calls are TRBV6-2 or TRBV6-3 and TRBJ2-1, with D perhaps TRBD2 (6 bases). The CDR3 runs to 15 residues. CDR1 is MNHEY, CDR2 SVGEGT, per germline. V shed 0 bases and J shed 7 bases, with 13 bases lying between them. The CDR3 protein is CASSYSELAGNEQFF. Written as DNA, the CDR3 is TGTGCCAGCAGTTACTCCGAACTAGCTGGGAATGAGCAGTTCTTC.